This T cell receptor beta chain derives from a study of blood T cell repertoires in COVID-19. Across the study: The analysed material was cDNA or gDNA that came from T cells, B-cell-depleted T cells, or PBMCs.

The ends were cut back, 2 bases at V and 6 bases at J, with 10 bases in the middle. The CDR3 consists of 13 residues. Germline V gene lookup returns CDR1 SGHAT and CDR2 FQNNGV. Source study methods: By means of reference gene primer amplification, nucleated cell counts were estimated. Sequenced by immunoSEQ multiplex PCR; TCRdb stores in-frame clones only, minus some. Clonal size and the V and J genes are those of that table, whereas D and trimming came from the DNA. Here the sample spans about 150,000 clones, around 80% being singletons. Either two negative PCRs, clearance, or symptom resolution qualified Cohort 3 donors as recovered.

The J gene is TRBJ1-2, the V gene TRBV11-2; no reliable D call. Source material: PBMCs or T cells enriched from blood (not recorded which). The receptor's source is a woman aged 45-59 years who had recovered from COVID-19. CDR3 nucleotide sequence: TGTGCCAGCAGCTTATCAGGTGATCATGGCTACACCTTC. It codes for CASSLSGDHGYTF.